This T cell receptor beta chain was documented in a study of control samples from healthy donors and cancer patients (dated by TCRdb to about 2020). The library was built by means of the immunoSEQ multiplex PCR assay. In its TCRdb copy, this immuneACCESS table keeps in-frame sequences only and misses some clones. Where compared with another copy, unresolved V genes explain less than half of these, and the others have no known cause. The sample includes approximately 110,000 clones, with about 89% observed a single time. The ten largest clones add up to under 20% of the sample. This clone was seen a few times. Its antigen is still unknown. No much larger clonotype is one base removed from it; base qualities were not supplied. V is clipped by 4 bases and J by 6 bases, and the sequence between their germline boundaries is 12 bases long. Its CDR3 holds 14 amino acids, cysteine through phenylalanine. The retained sequence is limited to the CDR3, 42 bases, with the frame set at the first base. CDR1 and CDR2 were assigned from the germline V gene as SGHTA and FQGNSA.

The clonotype comes from a woman between 45 and 65 years old in good health. Sequencing was carried out using blood. This sequence uses TRBV7-2 and TRBJ2-2; perhaps TRBD2 is the D gene, with 5 bases matching. Here the CDR3 is given as CASSSSLGAGELFF. The DNA sequence is as follows: TGTGCCAGCAGCTCTTCACTAGGTGCCGGGGAGCTGTTTTTT.